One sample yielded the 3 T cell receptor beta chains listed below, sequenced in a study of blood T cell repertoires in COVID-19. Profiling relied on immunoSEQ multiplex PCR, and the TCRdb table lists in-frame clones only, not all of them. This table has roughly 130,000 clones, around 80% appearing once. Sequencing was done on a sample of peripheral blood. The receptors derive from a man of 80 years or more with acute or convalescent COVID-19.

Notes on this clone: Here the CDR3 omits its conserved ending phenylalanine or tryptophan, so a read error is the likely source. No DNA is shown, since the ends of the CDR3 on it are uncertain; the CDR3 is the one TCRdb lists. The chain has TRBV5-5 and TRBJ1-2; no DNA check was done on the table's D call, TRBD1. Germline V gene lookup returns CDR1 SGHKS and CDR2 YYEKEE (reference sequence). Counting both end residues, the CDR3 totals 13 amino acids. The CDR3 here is CASSLGGAAQGSL.

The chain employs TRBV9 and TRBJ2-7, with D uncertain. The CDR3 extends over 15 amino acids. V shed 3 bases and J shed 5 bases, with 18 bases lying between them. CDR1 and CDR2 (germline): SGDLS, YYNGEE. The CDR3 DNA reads TGTGCCAGCAGCGCCGCTGGCCGTAATCGGGACGAGCAGTACTTC. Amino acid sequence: CASSAAGRNRDEQYF.

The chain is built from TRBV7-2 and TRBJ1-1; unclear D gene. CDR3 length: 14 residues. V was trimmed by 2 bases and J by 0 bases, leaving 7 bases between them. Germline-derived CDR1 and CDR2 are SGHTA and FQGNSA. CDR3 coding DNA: TGTGCCAGCAGCTTACTAGTCTTGAACACTGAAGCTTTCTTT. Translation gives CASSLLVLNTEAFF.